This is a list of T cell receptor beta chains from one sample in a study of radiation and T cells in renal cell carcinoma. The method was immunoSEQ multiplex PCR; TCRdb's version includes in-frame clones alone and lacks a portion of them. The sample has about 90,000 clones, around 83% seen once. The material sequenced was blood, taken from a patient whose treatment included radiotherapy and nephrectomy. These receptor sequences come from a man in his 60s with renal cell carcinoma. The CDR3 runs from the conserved cysteine through the conserved F or W. D genes are given only for firm matches. The listing skips clone size in some rows; elsewhere it reads once, few, many or a size class.

clone_size,j_call,d_call,v_call,cdr3_aa,cdr3_nt
.,TRBJ2-5,TRBD1,TRBV7-9,CASSPQDRAEETQYF,TGTGCCAGCAGCCCCCAGGACAGGGCGGAAGAGACCCAGTACTTC
.,TRBJ2-7,TRBD2,TRBV27,CASSRPPPLAGSTYEQYF,TGTGCCAGCAGTCGTCCCCCACCCCTAGCGGGATCCACCTACGAGCAGTACTTC
.,TRBJ2-2,.,TRBV5-1,CASRSLSTGELFF,TGCGCCAGCAGGTCCCTAAGCACCGGGGAGCTGTTTTTT
.,TRBJ2-7,.,TRBV18,CASSPRDGMAYEQYF,TGTGCCAGCTCACCGCGGGACGGCATGGCCTACGAGCAGTACTTC
.,TRBJ2-5,.,TRBV7-8,CASSLDSRQALQETQYF,TGTGCCAGCAGCTTAGATTCGAGACAGGCTTTACAAGAGACCCAGTACTTC
few,TRBJ2-7,.,TRBV10-1,CASSSTGSSYEQYF,TGCGCCAGCAGTTCGACAGGTAGCTCCTACGAGCAGTACTTC
.,TRBJ2-5,.,TRBV28,CASRTTVAQYF,TGTGCCAGCCGAACAACGGTGGCCCAGTACTTC
few,TRBJ2-2,.,TRBV29-1,CSVGGIGTGELFF,TGCAGCGTTGGGGGAATTGGCACCGGGGAGCTGTTTTTT
.,TRBJ2-7,.,TRBV5-1,CASSWVTDRYEQYF,TGCGCCAGCAGCTGGGTGACAGATCGATACGAGCAGTACTTC
.,TRBJ1-2,.,TRBV5-6,CASITAVGSGYTF,TGTGCCAGCATCACCGCCGTTGGGAGTGGCTACACCTTC
.,TRBJ1-2,.,TRBV7-2,CASSLVLGGYTF,TGTGCCAGCAGCTTAGTACTAGGAGGCTACACCTTC
once,TRBJ2-2,.,TRBV25-1,CASSGLGANTGELFF,TGTGCCAGCAGTGGTTTGGGAGCGAACACCGGGGAGCTGTTTTTT
few,TRBJ1-3,.,TRBV30,CAWRNLGSTLNTIYF,TGTGCCTGGCGCAACCTCGGGTCTACTCTAAACACCATATATTTT
.,TRBJ2-7,.,TRBV11-3,CASSLLTGRDYEQYF,TGTGCCAGCAGCTTACTTACTGGAAGAGACTACGAGCAGTACTTC
.,TRBJ2-1,TRBD2,TRBV5-5,CASDRLAGTLLGNEQFF,TGTGCCAGCGACCGACTAGCGGGGACCCTCCTGGGCAATGAGCAGTTCTTC
once,TRBJ2-2,.,TRBV5-5,CASSEGQARTGELFF,TGTGCCAGCAGCGAGGGGCAGGCTCGGACCGGGGAGCTGTTTTTT
.,TRBJ1-6,TRBD1,TRBV25-1,CASSAGDRVPYNSPLHF,TGTGCCAGCAGTGCCGGGGACAGGGTCCCTTATAATTCACCCCTCCACTTT